This T cell receptor beta chain appears in the sequencing data of a study of control samples from healthy donors and cancer patients (dated by TCRdb to the early 2020s). On this clone: There is no known antigen for this receptor. Within one base of it there is no much larger clone, and no base qualities were kept.

Germline trimming: 2 bases from V, 4 bases from J; junction bases outside gene matches: 6. The CDR3 has 15 amino acids, counting the end cysteine and phenylalanine. Left in the record is the CDR3 DNA by itself, 45 bases read in frame from the first base. CDR1 and CDR2 are drawn from the germline V gene (reference sequence): LNHNV, YYDKDF. Library method: the immunoSEQ multiplex PCR assay. TCRdb holds this immuneACCESS table with in-frame rearrangements only. Some clones are missing; in checked studies, unresolved V genes explain under half, and the rest has no known cause. Across this sample there are under 450,000 clones, with over 75% seen only once. The ten largest clones capture around 6.4% of the sample.

This TCR came from a man aged 35 to 55 with head and neck cancer. The V gene is TRBV15 and the J gene is TRBJ2-5, with TRBD1 matching 8 junction bases. The sample taken for sequencing was PBMCs. The DNA sequence is as follows: TGTGCCACCAGCAGAAGACAGGGGATGAGAGAGACCCAGTACTTC. Translated, this gives CATSRRQGMRETQYF.